Following are 11 T cell receptor beta chains from one sample sequenced in a study of T cells in Graves' hyperthyroidism and ophthalmopathy. There were TCR beta CDR3 regions amplified from RNA transcripts. The HTBI primer set drove a first-round RT-PCR of the TCR CDR3. TCRdb recomputed calls from the multiplex PCR reads with MiXCR, one row per CDR3 protein. The repertoire holds 480,000 or so distinct CDR3 sequences, approximately 14% seen once, with around a sixth in the top ten. The sequenced material came from blood. These receptor sequences come from a woman aged 18-30 years with Graves' hyperthyroidism.

This clonotype was counted ten times or more. The chain employs TRBV18 and TRBJ2-7, with no clear D. The CDR3 covers 15 residues. Germline loops: CDR1 KGHSH, CDR2 LQKENI. Trimming removed 0 bases at V and 4 bases at J, with 13 bases between. CDR3: CASSPPSSVGYEQYF. As DNA, the CDR3 is TGTGCCAGCTCACCACCGAGTTCCGTTGGGTACGAGCAGTACTTC.

Comment on this clonotype: The junction departs from the called germline gene at one end, perhaps through a read error. The chain employs TRBV7-7 and TRBJ2-5, with a weak D call TRBD1 (6 bases). The CDR3 contains 15 residues. Germline CDR1 SSHAT, CDR2 FNYEAQ (reference sequence). The CDR3 nucleotides are TGTGCTAGCAGCTTAGCTACAGGGATGGGAGAGACCCAGTACTTC. This encodes CASSLATGMGETQYF.

The sample holds many counts of this clonotype. The chain is built from TRBV13 and TRBJ2-1; TRBD2 might be the D (5 bases). The CDR3 length is 16 residues. The V end was cut by 4 bases, the J end by 0 bases, with 13 bases between. Germline CDR1 PRHDT, CDR2 FYEKMQ (reference sequence). CDR3 sequence reads: CASSSLRDLSYNEQFF. The CDR3 bases are TGTGCCAGCAGCTCGTTACGGGATCTCTCCTACAATGAGCAGTTCTTC.

The table lists this clonotype with many counts. CDR3 sequence: CSAWTNFYNEQFF. For the CDR3, the DNA is TGCAGTGCTTGGACTAACTTCTACAATGAGCAGTTCTTC. The chain combines TRBV20-1 with TRBJ2-1; D may be TRBD2 (6 bases). The CDR3 has 13 residues. Germline loops: CDR1 DFQATT, CDR2 SNEGSKA (reference sequence). Trimming shortened V by 5 bases and J by 3 bases, and 11 bases separated the two germline ends.

This clonotype was detected many times. The chain has TRBV7-9 and TRBJ2-1; 8 positions match TRBD2. CDR3 length equals 16 residues. Germline CDR1 and CDR2: SEHNR and FQNEAQ (reference sequence). Trimming cost V 4 bases and J 2 bases; bases outside gene matches: 7. The CDR3 spells CASSSVRLATYNEQFF. CDR3 DNA sequence: TGTGCCAGCAGCTCCGTTAGACTAGCGACCTACAATGAGCAGTTCTTC.

This clonotype was picked up many times. The chain is built from TRBV6-1 and TRBJ2-3; D gene unclear. The CDR3 has 14 amino acids. V gave up 6 bases and J gave up 2 bases, with 12 bases separating them. Germline V gene sequence: CDR1 MNHNS, CDR2 SASEGT. The CDR3 DNA is TGTGCCAGCAGAGACGACACCAACACAGATACGCAGTATTTT. The encoded protein is CASRDDTNTDTQYF.

At least ten counts were recorded for this clonotype. The chain couples TRBV24-1 to TRBJ2-2, with 7 bases matching TRBD2. The CDR3 totals 16 residues. Germline CDR1 KGHDR, CDR2 SFDVKD. The J segment lost 0 bases and the V segment lost 4 bases, leaving 4 bases of the junction unmatched. In DNA form, the CDR3 reads TGTGCCACCAGTGACCCTACTAGCGCGAACACCGGGGAGCTGTTTTTT. Translation gives CATSDPTSANTGELFF.

A note on this clonotype: A much larger clone lies one base from this, so it may be a read error. This sequence joins TRBV6-1 and TRBJ2-7; D not certain. Germline CDR1 is MNHNS and CDR2 is SASEGT. This CDR3 spans 11 amino acids. The CDR3 is CASSDVHEQYF. CDR3 DNA sequence: TGCGCCAGCAGTGATGTTCACGAGCAGTACTTC.

This clonotype was observed at least ten times. The J gene is TRBJ2-7, the V gene TRBV27, with 8 bases identical to TRBD1. Unmatched junction bases numbered 8, after V lost 4 bases and J lost 3 bases. This CDR3 is built from 15 residues. CDR1 is MNHEY and CDR2 is SMNVEV in the germline V gene (reference sequence). DNA for the CDR3: TGTGCCAGCAGTTACGATTGGACAGGGATCTACGAGCAGTACGTC. Translation gives CASSYDWTGIYEQYV.

In its sample, this clonotype was seen a few times. The chain employs TRBV6-1 and TRBJ2-7; tentatively, D is TRBD2 (5 bases). The germline V gene encodes CDR1 MNHNS and CDR2 SASEGT. The CDR3 loop spans 15 amino acids. V was cut by 6 bases and J by 5 bases, with 20 bases left in between. The CDR3 DNA sequence: TGTGCCAGCAGCGAACCCCCCGGGAAGCGCAACGAGCAGTACTTC. Translating gives CASSEPPGKRNEQYF.

The rearrangement uses TRBV6-5 and TRBJ1-6; D perhaps matches TRBD1 (5 bases). The CDR3 loop spans 14 amino acids. V was trimmed by 0 bases and J by 9 bases, leaving 9 bases between them. CDR1 and CDR2 from the germline V gene are MNHEY and SVGAGI. The CDR3 spells CASSYSSQGSPLHF. The CDR3 DNA reads as TGTGCCAGCAGTTACTCTTCCCAGGGTTCACCCCTCCACTTT.